This TCR beta chain was documented in a study of control samples from healthy donors and cancer patients. By proportion, this clone is medium-sized. This CDR3 spans 14 amino acids. Germline trimming cut 4 bases from V and 4 bases from J; bases unmatched to any gene: 5. CDR1 and CDR2 (germline): LGHDT, YNNKEL (reference sequence). Profiled with immunoSEQ multiplex PCR; TCRdb holds only in-frame clones, not every one. The table lists 100,000 to 150,000 clones, about nine tenths of them singletons. This rearrangement joins TRBV3-1 (or the pseudogene TRBV3-2) to TRBJ1-2; 8 nucleotides align to TRBD1. The clonotype was recovered from a man between 40 and 49 years old in good health. Sample: blood. The CDR3 DNA is TGTGCCAGCAGCCCTCAGGGGGCTGGCTATGGCTACACCTTC. Protein product: CASSPQGAGYGYTF.